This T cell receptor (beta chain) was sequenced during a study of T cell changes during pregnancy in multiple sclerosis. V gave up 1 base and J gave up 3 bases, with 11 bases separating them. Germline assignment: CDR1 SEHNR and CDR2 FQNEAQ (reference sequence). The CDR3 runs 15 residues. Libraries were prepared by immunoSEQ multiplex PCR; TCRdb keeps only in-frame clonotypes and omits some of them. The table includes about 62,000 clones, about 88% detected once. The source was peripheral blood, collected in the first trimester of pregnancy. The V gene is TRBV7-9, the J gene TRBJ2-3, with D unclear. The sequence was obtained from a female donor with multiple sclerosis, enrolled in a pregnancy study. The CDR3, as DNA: TGTGCCAGCAGCTTAGACCTAGAGAGGACAGATACGCAGTATTTT. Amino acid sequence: CASSLDLERTDTQYF.